These 26 T cell receptor beta chains were sequenced from one sample in a study of blood T cell repertoires in COVID-19. Generated by immunoSEQ multiplex PCR, the TCRdb table keeps only in-frame clones and is missing some. The table records 320,000 or so clones, about 85% of them present only once. Sequencing was performed on PBMCs or T cells enriched from blood (not recorded which). The receptors were sampled from a woman in her twenties or thirties who had been exposed to COVID-19.

This clone was seen once. The rearrangement uses TRBV2 and TRBJ2-2, with D tentatively TRBD2 (5 bases). V dropped 5 bases and J dropped 6 bases, with 22 bases sitting between them. This CDR3 has 17 residues. In germline, CDR1 is SNHLY, CDR2 FYNNEI. CDR3: CASSPFSGRRLAGELFF. The CDR3 DNA follows: TGTGCCAGCAGTCCTTTTTCGGGAAGAAGGTTGGCCGGGGAGCTGTTTTTT.

The chain's CDR3 is CASSQGYRGPGSPLHF. The CDR3 nucleotides read TGCGCCAGCAGCCAAGGTTACAGGGGTCCCGGTTCACCCCTCCACTTT. This rearrangement joins TRBV4-1 to TRBJ1-6, with 7 bases matching TRBD1. The CDR3 totals 16 residues. The germline V gene encodes CDR1 MGHRA and CDR2 YSYEKL. V lost 1 base, J lost 9 bases, and 9 bases stayed unmatched.

V gene TRBV6-1 combines with J gene TRBJ2-4, with 7 nucleotides matching TRBD1. This CDR3 spans 18 amino acids. Germline assignment: CDR1 MNHNS and CDR2 SASEGT. V was clipped by 1 base and J by 1 base; unmatched bases: 10. CDR3 protein: CASSEEGRGRGAKNIQYF. CDR3 nucleotide sequence: TGTGCCAGCAGTGAAGAGGGTAGGGGGCGCGGGGCCAAAAACATTCAGTACTTC.

This chain joins TRBV27 and TRBJ1-1, with TRBD1 identical over 8 bases. V gave up 7 bases and J gave up 5 bases; unmatched junction bases: 12. There are 15 residues in the CDR3. Germline V gene lookup returns CDR1 MNHEY and CDR2 SMNVEV (reference sequence). In nucleotides, the CDR3 is TGTGCCAGCACCCCAGGGGGCGGTTATATAACTGAAGCTTTCTTT. It yields the protein CASTPGGGYITEAFF.

This chain links TRBV4-2 with TRBJ2-1; 7 bases map to TRBD2. Germline V CDR1 and CDR2: LGHNA, YNFKEQ. V shed 0 bases, J shed 12 bases, and the junction held 2 bases outside the gene matches. The CDR3 runs to 12 residues. CDR3 nucleotides: TGTGCCAGCAGCCAAGATGGGGGGGGGCAGTTCTTC. Protein product: CASSQDGGGQFF.

The chain has TRBV19 and TRBJ2-5, with 7 bases that match TRBD2. V gave up 5 bases and J gave up 1 base; unmatched junction bases: 4. The germline V gene has CDR1 LNHDA and CDR2 SQIVND (reference sequence). CDR3 length: 14 amino acids. CDR3 residues: CASSPGLVQETQYF. The CDR3 DNA is TGTGCCAGTAGTCCCGGACTAGTCCAAGAGACCCAGTACTTC.

This chain links TRBV19 with TRBJ1-5; 9 bases map to TRBD1. Germline CDR1 LNHDA, CDR2 SQIVND (reference sequence). The CDR3 length is 16 residues. J gave up 3 bases and V 4 bases, and 7 bases lay outside the gene matches. The CDR3 DNA is TGTGCCAGTAGTAAAATGGGACAGGGCCTCAATCAGCCCCAGCATTTT. Translated, it gives CASSKMGQGLNQPQHF.

The rearrangement joins TRBV28 to TRBJ2-1, with TRBD2 identical over 7 bases. V was clipped by 3 bases and J by 2 bases; unmatched bases: 13. The length of the CDR3 is 18 residues. Per germline, CDR1 MDHEN and CDR2 SYDVKM. The CDR3 region has the DNA TGTGCCAGCAGTTTTGATTATGGGGGGGATTCACCCTACAATGAGCAGTTCTTC. This encodes CASSFDYGGDSPYNEQFF.

This clone was observed a few times. V gene TRBV5-4 combines with J gene TRBJ1-2; D is undetermined. Trimming removed 1 base from V and 1 base from J, with 5 bases in between. Germline V gene lookup returns CDR1 SGHNT and CDR2 YYREEE (reference sequence). CDR3 length: 13 residues. This CDR3 is CASSLRDNYGYTF. The CDR3 nucleotides are TGTGCCAGCAGCTTGAGAGATAACTATGGCTACACCTTC.

V usage is TRBV7-3 and J usage is TRBJ2-1; 12 bases fit TRBD2. V dropped 5 bases and J dropped 4; count of bases not matched to a gene: 3. The germline gives CDR1 SGHTA, CDR2 FQGTGA. CDR3 length equals 15 residues. This CDR3 reads CASSRGLAGYNEQFF. Written as DNA, the CDR3 is TGTGCCAGCAGCAGGGGACTAGCGGGTTACAATGAGCAGTTCTTC. The variable domain in full, with the rest retrieved from reference TRBV7-3 and TRBJ2-1, is GAGVSQTPSNKVTEKGKYVELRCDPISGHTALYWYRQSLGQGPEFLIYFQGTGAADDSGLPNDRFFAVRPEGSVSTLKIQRTERGDSAVYLCASSRGLAGYNEQFFGPGTRLTVL.

The V and J genes are TRBV19 and TRBJ1-3; maybe TRBD1 (5 bases). Germline CDR1 and CDR2: LNHDA and SQIVND (reference sequence). Trimming took 3 bases from V and 2 from J, leaving 11 bases between them. CDR3 length: 15 amino acids. CDR3 coding DNA: TGTGCCAGTAGTATTTCAGGGTTGACTGGAAACACCATATATTTT. This sequence encodes CASSISGLTGNTIYF.

This rearrangement joins TRBV28 to TRBJ2-7; TRBD2 matches at 9 bases. The CDR3 extends over 16 amino acids. J was trimmed by 4 bases and V by 3 bases; bases with no gene match: 10. Germline V gives CDR1 MDHEN, CDR2 SYDVKM. CDR3 DNA: TGTGCCAGCAGTTTTGCCTTCGGACTAGCGTCTTACGAGCAGTACTTC. Encoded protein: CASSFAFGLASYEQYF.

This clone is a singleton in its sample. The V and J genes are TRBV2 and TRBJ2-5; 8 positions match TRBD1. This CDR3 region has 15 residues. Trimming cost V 6 bases and J 5 bases; bases outside gene matches: 11. Germline V gene data show CDR1 as SNHLY and CDR2 as FYNNEI. The CDR3 is CASSAQGAPGETQYF. As DNA, the CDR3 is TGTGCCAGCAGCGCCCAGGGGGCGCCCGGGGAGACCCAGTACTTC.

This chain joins TRBV28 and TRBJ1-2; no reliable D call. This CDR3 comprises 14 residues. Germline lookup yields CDR1 MDHEN and CDR2 SYDVKM. Trimming removed 5 bases at V and 4 bases at J, with 14 bases between. CDR3 loop: CASSVGPEGYGYTF. Written as DNA, the CDR3 is TGTGCCAGCAGTGTCGGGCCAGAGGGCTATGGCTACACCTTC.

This clone was counted a few times. The CDR3: CAWSALGANTGELFF. The CDR3 DNA follows: TGTGCCTGGAGTGCCTTAGGGGCGAACACCGGGGAGCTGTTTTTT. The chain recombines TRBV30 with TRBJ2-2; maybe TRBD1 (5 bases). CDR1 is GTSNPN and CDR2 is SVGIG in the germline V gene (reference sequence). The CDR3 contains 15 residues. Trimming removed 1 base at V and 0 bases at J, with 9 bases between.

A word on this clone: A single base separates this from a much larger clone, so it may be a read error. At the DNA level, this CDR3 is encoded by other sequences in the same sample as well. The J gene is TRBJ2-7, the V gene TRBV6-5; the match to TRBD1 covers 11 bases. Germline values: CDR1 MNHEY, CDR2 SVGAGI. Trimming cost V 5 bases and J 1 base; bases outside gene matches: 1. This CDR3 is built from 14 residues. The CDR3 DNA reads as TGTGCCAGCAGTCGGGACAGGGGGTCCTACGAGCAGTACTTC. Protein: CASSRDRGSYEQYF.

The chain carries TRBV5-5 and TRBJ1-4; 9 nucleotides line up with TRBD1. The CDR3 has 15 residues. The ends lost 3 bases at V and 5 bases at J; junction bases unmatched: 5. Germline CDR1 and CDR2: SGHKS and YYEKEE (reference sequence). The CDR3 loop is CASSYTGTGNEKLFF. The CDR3 nucleotides are TGTGCCAGCAGCTATACCGGGACAGGGAATGAAAAACTGTTTTTT.

This chain uses TRBV10-3 with TRBJ2-1; TRBD2 agrees at 15 bases. Germline CDR1 and CDR2: ENHRY and SYGVKD. V lost 4 bases and J lost 2; bases outside the gene matches: 0. CDR3 length: 16 residues. CDR3: CAISGTSGRAYNEQFF. DNA of the CDR3: TGTGCCATCAGTGGGACTAGCGGGAGGGCCTACAATGAGCAGTTCTTC.

The chain combines TRBV7-2 with TRBJ1-4; D remains unclear. V dropped 4 bases and J dropped 8 bases, with 20 bases sitting between them. The CDR3 totals 16 residues. CDR1 and CDR2 from the germline V gene are SGHTA and FQGNSA. This CDR3 reads CASSSLNPVGGEKLFF. The CDR3 DNA sequence: TGTGCCAGCAGCTCCCTAAACCCGGTGGGAGGCGAAAAACTGTTTTTT.

This chain uses TRBV30 with TRBJ1-3, with TRBD1 as a possible D gene (5 bases). The CDR3 is made up of 12 amino acids. CDR1 GTSNPN and CDR2 SVGIG come from the germline V gene (reference sequence). The V end was cut by 3 bases, the J end by 8 bases, with 11 bases between. The CDR3 protein is CAWRSTVDTIYF. The CDR3 bases are TGTGCCTGGAGGTCGACAGTGGACACCATATATTTT.

The chain recombines TRBV7-9 with TRBJ2-2, with a possible D match to TRBD2 (6 bases). This CDR3 contains 16 residues. Trimming removed 5 bases from V and 4 bases from J, with 17 bases in between. CDR1 and CDR2 from the germline V gene are SEHNR and FQNEAQ (reference sequence). CDR3 sequence reads: CASSHGGGLPTGELFF. Written as DNA, the CDR3 is TGTGCCAGCAGCCACGGTGGGGGACTTCCCACCGGGGAGCTGTTTTTT.

This chain joins TRBV6-2 or TRBV6-3 and TRBJ1-5; D is ambiguous. Germline loops: CDR1 MNHEY, CDR2 SVGEGT. V shed 5 bases and J shed 2 bases, with 13 bases lying between them. This CDR3 region has 15 residues. In DNA form, the CDR3 reads TGTGCCAGCAGTCGGCGGGGAGGAGGCAATCAGCCCCAGCATTTT. This gives the protein CASSRRGGGNQPQHF.

The V gene is TRBV9, the J gene TRBJ2-7; D might be TRBD2 (6 bases). Trimming stripped 0 bases from V and 6 bases from J, with 13 bases between. CDR1 is SGDLS and CDR2 is YYNGEE in the germline V gene. The CDR3 sequence is 14 residues long. CDR3 sequence reads: CASSVAGDLSEQYF. The CDR3 DNA reads as TGTGCCAGCAGCGTAGCGGGAGACCTCAGCGAGCAGTACTTC.

The J gene is TRBJ1-1, the V gene TRBV12-3 or TRBV12-4; D is ambiguous. The CDR3 is 13 amino acids. Between the trimmed V and J ends, which lost 2 bases and 4 bases, there was a span of 8 bases. CDR3 bases: TGTGCCAGCAGTTTAATGGAGAGCACTGAAGCTTTCTTT. It specifies CASSLMESTEAFF.

The gene calls are TRBV7-2 and TRBJ1-6; TRBD1 matches 9 bases. With V trimmed by 5 bases and J by 6 bases, 8 bases remained unmatched. This CDR3 has 16 residues. Germline CDR1 and CDR2: SGHTA and FQGNSA. The CDR3 reads CASSPGTGNGNSPLHF. CDR3 nucleotide sequence: TGTGCCAGCAGCCCCGGGACAGGGAACGGTAATTCACCCCTCCACTTT.

This clone was picked up one time. The rearrangement links TRBV5-1 to TRBJ1-2; D might be TRBD1 (5 bases). Germline CDR1 SGHRS, CDR2 YFSETQ. V lost 5 bases, J lost 3 bases, and 20 bases lay in between. The CDR3 runs 16 residues. As DNA, the CDR3 is TGCGCCAGCAGGATCCGCGGGACGGGATTGGACTATGGCTACACCTTC. Translating gives CASRIRGTGLDYGYTF.